Listed below are T cell receptor beta chains from one sample, sequenced in a study of cytomegalovirus exposure and HLA in healthy donors. Assay used: immunoSEQ multiplex PCR; TCRdb lists only in-frame clones, some missing. The data hold some 130,000 clones, with roughly 75% observed a single time. Specimen: PBMCs. These receptor sequences come from a man aged 25 to 40 in good health. CDR3s include the opening cysteine and the closing phenylalanine or tryptophan. The D gene is left open where the match is weak. Only some rows state a clone size, as once, few, many or a class for expanded clones.

j_call d_call v_call clone_size cdr3_aa cdr3_nt
TRBJ2-3 . TRBV5-1 . CASSLVAVRTDTQYF TGCGCCAGCAGCTTGGTAGCGGTGCGCACAGATACGCAGTATTTT
TRBJ1-4 . TRBV28 . CASRAPGDPTTNEKLFF TGTGCCAGCAGAGCCCCCGGGGATCCAACAACTAATGAAAAACTGTTTTTT
TRBJ2-7 . TRBV7-6 . CASSISSAATQEQYF TGTGCCAGCAGCATCTCCTCAGCGGCCACGCAAGAGCAGTACTTC
TRBJ1-4 TRBD1 TRBV7-6 . CASSPRTGLNEKLFF TGTGCCAGCAGCCCCCGGACAGGCCTGAATGAAAAACTGTTTTTT
TRBJ2-3 . TRBV4-1 . CASSQDQISTDTQYF TGCGCCAGCAGCCAAGATCAGATAAGCACAGATACGCAGTATTTT
TRBJ2-5 . TRBV2 . CASRPEEETQYF TGTGCCAGCAGACCAGAGGAAGAGACCCAGTACTTC
TRBJ1-5 . TRBV19 few CASRRAETTYQPQHF TGTGCCAGTAGGAGGGCAGAGACTACCTATCAGCCCCAGCATTTT
TRBJ2-1 . TRBV18 . CASSPQDGGGLDEQFF TGTGCCAGCTCACCACAGGATGGGGGCGGGTTGGATGAGCAGTTCTTC
TRBJ1-1 . TRBV19 . CASSVSVRGTEAFF TGTGCCAGTAGTGTGTCAGTCCGGGGCACTGAAGCTTTCTTT
TRBJ2-5 . TRBV7-9 . CASSLRGSAIQETQYF TGTGCCAGCAGCTTACGTGGGAGCGCGATACAAGAGACCCAGTACTTC
TRBJ1-5 . TRBV27 . CASSSPGGIAQHF TGTGCCAGCAGTTCCCCGGGGGGTATAGCCCAGCATTTT
TRBJ2-7 TRBD2 TRBV5-1 . CASSLTSGGGEQYF TGCGCCAGCAGCTTGACTAGCGGTGGAGGGGAGCAGTACTTC
TRBJ2-7 TRBD2 TRBV9 . CASSVSGSPQTYEQYF TGTGCCAGCAGCGTTAGCGGGAGTCCCCAAACCTACGAGCAGTACTTC
TRBJ2-7 TRBD1 TRBV11-3 . CASSSTQGVNEQYF TGTGCCAGCAGCTCTACCCAGGGGGTGAACGAGCAGTACTTC
TRBJ1-2 . TRBV6-5 . CASSYSVGQAPAGYTF TGTGCCAGCAGTTACTCGGTGGGTCAGGCCCCGGCGGGCTACACCTTC
TRBJ1-5 . TRBV7-2 . CASSPREGISNQPQHF TGTGCCAGCAGCCCTCGGGAGGGCATAAGCAATCAGCCCCAGCATTTT